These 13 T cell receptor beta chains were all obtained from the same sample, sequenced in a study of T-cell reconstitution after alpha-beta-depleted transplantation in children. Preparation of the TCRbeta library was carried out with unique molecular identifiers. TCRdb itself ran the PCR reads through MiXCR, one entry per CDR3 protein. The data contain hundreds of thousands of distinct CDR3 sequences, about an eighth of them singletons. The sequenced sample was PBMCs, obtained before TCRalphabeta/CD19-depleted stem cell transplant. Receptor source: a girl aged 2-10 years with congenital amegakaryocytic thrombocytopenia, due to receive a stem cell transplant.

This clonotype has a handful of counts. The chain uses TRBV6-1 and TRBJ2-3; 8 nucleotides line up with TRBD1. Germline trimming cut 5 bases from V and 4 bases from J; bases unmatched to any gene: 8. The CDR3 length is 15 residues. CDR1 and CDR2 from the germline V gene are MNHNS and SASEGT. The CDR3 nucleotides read TGTGCCAGCAGTCCCGGCAGGACAGGGTCAGATACGCAGTATTTT. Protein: CASSPGRTGSDTQYF.

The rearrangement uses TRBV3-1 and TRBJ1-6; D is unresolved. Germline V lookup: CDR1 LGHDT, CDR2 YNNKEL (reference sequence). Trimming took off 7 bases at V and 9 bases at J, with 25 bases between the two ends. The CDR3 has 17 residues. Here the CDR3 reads CASNKSPRRKKGSPLHF. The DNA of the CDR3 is TGTGCCAGCAACAAAAGCCCCCGTCGAAAGAAGGGTTCACCCCTCCACTTT.

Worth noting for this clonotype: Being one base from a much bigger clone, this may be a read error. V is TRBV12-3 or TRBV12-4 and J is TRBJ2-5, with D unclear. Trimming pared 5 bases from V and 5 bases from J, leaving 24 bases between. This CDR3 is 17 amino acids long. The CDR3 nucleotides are TGTGCCAGCAGTCACTATCCCGTTCAGCTTGAAAGGGAGACCCAGTACTTC. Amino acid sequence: CASSHYPVQLERETQYF.

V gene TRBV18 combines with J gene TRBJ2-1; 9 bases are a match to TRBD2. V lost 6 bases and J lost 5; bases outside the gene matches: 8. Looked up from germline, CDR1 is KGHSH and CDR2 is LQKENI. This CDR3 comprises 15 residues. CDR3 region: CASSPSSGRNNEQFF. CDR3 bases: TGTGCCAGCTCGCCCTCCAGCGGGAGGAACAATGAGCAGTTCTTC.

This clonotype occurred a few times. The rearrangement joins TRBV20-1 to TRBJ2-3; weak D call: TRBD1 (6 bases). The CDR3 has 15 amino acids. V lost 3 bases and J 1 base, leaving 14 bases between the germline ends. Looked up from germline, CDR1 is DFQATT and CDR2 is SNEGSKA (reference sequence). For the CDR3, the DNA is TGCAGTGCTAGTGTCCGGGCAGGGGGCACAGATACGCAGTATTTT. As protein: CSASVRAGGTDTQYF.

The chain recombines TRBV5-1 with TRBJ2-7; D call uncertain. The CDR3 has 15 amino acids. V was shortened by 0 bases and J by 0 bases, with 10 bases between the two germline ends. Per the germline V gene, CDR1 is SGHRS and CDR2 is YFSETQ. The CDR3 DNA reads TGCGCCAGCAGCTTGGACGCTTACAGCTCCTACGAGCAGTACTTC. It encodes CASSLDAYSSYEQYF.

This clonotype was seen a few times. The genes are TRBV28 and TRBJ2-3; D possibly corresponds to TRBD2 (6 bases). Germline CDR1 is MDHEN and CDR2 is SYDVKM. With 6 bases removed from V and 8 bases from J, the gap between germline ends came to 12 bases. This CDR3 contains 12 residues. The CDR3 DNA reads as TGTGCCAGCAGCCCCTCCGGGGGTACGCAGTATTTT. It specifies CASSPSGGTQYF.

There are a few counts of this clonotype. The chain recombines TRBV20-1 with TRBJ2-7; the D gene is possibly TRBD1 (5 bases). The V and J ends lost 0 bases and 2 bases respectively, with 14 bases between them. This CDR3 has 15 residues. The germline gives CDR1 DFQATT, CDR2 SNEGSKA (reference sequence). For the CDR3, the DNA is TGCAGTGCTAGAGAAAGAACAGGACATCCCTACGAGCAGTACTTC. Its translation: CSARERTGHPYEQYF.

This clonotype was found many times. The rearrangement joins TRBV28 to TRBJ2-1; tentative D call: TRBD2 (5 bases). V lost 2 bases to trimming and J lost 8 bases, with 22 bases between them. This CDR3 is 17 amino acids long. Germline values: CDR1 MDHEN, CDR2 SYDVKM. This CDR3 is CASSLGALGSASDEQFF. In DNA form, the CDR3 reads TGTGCCAGCAGTTTAGGTGCTTTGGGGAGTGCGAGCGATGAGCAGTTCTTC. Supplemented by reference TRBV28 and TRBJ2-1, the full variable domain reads DVKVTQSSRYLVKRTGEKVFLECVQDMDHENMFWYRQDPGLGLRLIYFSYDVKMKEKGDIPEGYSVSREKKERFSLILESASTNQTSMYLCASSLGALGSASDEQFFGPGTRLTVL.

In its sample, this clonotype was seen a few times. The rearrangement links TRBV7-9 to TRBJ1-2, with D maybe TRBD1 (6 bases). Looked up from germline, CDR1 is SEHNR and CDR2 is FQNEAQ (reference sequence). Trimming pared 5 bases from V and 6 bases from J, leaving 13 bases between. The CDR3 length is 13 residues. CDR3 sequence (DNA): TGTGCCAGCAGCCACAGGGCGTTGGATGGCTACACCTTC. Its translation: CASSHRALDGYTF.

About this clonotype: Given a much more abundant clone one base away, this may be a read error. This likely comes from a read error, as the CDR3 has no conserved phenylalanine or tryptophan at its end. Here the CDR3 reads CSARAGGYSSHTDTQYL. CDR3 in DNA: TGCAGTGCTAGAGCTGGGGGCTACAGTTCTCACACAGATACGCAGTATTTA. The rearrangement joins TRBV20-1 to TRBJ2-3, with D possibly TRBD1 on 6 matching bases. Germline V gene lookup returns CDR1 DFQATT and CDR2 SNEGSKA (reference sequence). This CDR3 is 17 amino acids long. Trimming took 1 base from V and 2 from J, leaving 19 bases between them.

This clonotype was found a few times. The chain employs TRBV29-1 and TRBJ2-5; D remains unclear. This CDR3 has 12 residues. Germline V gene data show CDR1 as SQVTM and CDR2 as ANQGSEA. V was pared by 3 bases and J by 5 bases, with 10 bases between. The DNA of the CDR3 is TGCAGCGTTGATTTCGACTTCGAGACCCAGTACTTC. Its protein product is CSVDFDFETQYF.

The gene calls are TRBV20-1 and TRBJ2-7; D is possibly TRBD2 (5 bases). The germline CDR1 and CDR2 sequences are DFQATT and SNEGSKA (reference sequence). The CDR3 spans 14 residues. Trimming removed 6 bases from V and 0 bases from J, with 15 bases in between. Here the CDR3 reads CSAIGPGGSYEQYF. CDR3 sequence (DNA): TGCAGTGCAATCGGGCCAGGAGGCTCCTACGAGCAGTACTTC.